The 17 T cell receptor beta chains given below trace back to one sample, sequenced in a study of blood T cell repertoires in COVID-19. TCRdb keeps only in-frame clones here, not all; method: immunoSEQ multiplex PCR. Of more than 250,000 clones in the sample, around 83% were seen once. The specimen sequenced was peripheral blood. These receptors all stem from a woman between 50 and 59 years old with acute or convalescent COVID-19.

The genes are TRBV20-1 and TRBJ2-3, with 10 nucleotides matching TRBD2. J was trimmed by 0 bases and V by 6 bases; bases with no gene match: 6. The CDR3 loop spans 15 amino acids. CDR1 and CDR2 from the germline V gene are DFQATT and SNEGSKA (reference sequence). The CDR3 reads CSASNSGGSTDTQYF. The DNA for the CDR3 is TGCAGTGCCAGTAATAGCGGGGGGAGCACAGATACGCAGTATTTT.

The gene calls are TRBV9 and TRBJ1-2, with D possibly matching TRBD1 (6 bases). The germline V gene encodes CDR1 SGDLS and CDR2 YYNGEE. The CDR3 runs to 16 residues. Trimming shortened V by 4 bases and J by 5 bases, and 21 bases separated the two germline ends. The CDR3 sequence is CASSTTPPGQKYGYTF. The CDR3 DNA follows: TGTGCCAGCAGCACAACCCCCCCCGGACAGAAATATGGCTACACCTTC.

The CDR3 loop reads CASSPARGRETQYF. The CDR3 region has the DNA TGTGCCAGCAGCCCAGCCAGGGGGCGAGAGACCCAGTACTTC. The chain is built from TRBV14 and TRBJ2-5, with TRBD1 matching 8 bases. CDR1 is SGHDN, CDR2 FVKESK, per germline. Losses at the gene ends were 4 bases for V and 4 bases for J; bases not matched to a gene: 5. The CDR3 spans 14 residues.

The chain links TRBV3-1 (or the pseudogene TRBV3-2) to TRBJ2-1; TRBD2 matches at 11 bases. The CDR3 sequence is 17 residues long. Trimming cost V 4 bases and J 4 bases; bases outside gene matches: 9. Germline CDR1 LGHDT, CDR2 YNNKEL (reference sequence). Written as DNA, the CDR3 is TGTGCCAGCAGCCCAAGATTGGGACTAGCGGATTACAATGAGCAGTTCTTC. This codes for CASSPRLGLADYNEQFF.

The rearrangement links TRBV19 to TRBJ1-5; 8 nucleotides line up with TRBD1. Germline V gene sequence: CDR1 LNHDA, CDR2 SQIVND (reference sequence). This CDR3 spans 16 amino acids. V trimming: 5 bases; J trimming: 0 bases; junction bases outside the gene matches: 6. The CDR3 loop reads CASSSDREGSNQPQHF. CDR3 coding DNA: TGTGCCAGTAGTTCGGACAGGGAGGGTAGCAATCAGCCCCAGCATTTT.

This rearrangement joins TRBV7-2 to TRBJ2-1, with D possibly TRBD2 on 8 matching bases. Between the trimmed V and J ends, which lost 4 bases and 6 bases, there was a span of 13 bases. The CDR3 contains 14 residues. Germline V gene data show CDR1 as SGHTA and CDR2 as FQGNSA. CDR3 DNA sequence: TGTGCCAGCAGCTCGGGAGGGGGCTGCAATGAGCAGTTCTTC. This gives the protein CASSSGGGCNEQFF.

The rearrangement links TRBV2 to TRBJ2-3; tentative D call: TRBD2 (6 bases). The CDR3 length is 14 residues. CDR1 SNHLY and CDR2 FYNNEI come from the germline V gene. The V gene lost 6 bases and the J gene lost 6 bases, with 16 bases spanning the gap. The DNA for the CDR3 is TGTGCCAGCAGGGAGGGACGGAGCTCGGATACGCAGTATTTT. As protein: CASREGRSSDTQYF.

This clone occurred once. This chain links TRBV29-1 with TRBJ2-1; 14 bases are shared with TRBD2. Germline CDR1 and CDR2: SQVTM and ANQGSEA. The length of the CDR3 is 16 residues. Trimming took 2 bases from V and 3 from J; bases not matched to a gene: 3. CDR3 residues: CSVESGLAGDYNEQFF. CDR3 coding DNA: TGCAGCGTTGAATCGGGACTAGCGGGAGACTACAATGAGCAGTTCTTC.

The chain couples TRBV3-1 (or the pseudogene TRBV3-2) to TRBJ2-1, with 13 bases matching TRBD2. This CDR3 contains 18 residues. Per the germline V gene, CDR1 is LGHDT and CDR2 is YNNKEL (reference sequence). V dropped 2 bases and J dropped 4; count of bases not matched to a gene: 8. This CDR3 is CASSQYWTTSGGYNEQFF. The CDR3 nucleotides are TGTGCCAGCAGCCAATACTGGACGACTAGCGGGGGGTACAATGAGCAGTTCTTC.

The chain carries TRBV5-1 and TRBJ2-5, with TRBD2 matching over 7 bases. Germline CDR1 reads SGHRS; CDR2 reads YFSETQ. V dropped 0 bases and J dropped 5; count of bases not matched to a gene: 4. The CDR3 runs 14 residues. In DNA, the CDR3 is TGCGCCAGCAGCTTGGCCGGGGGGAGGGAGACCCAGTACTTC. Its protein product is CASSLAGGRETQYF.

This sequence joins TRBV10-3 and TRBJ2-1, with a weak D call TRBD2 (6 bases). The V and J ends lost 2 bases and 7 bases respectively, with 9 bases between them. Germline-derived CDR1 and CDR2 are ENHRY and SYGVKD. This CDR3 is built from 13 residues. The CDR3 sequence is CAISEGTPNEQFF. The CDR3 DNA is TGTGCCATCAGTGAGGGGACTCCAAATGAGCAGTTCTTC.

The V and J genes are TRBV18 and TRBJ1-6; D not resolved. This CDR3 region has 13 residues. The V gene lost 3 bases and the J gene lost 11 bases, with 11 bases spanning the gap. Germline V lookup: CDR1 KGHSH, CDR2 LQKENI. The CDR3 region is CASSPYDEPPLHF. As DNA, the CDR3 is TGTGCCAGCTCACCCTATGATGAGCCACCCCTCCACTTT. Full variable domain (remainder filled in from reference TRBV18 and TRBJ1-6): NAGVMQNPRHLVRRRGQEARLRCSPMKGHSHVYWYRQLPEEGLKFMVYLQKENIIDESGMPKERFSAEFPKEGPSILRIQQVVRGDSAAYFCASSPYDEPPLHFGNGTRLTVT.

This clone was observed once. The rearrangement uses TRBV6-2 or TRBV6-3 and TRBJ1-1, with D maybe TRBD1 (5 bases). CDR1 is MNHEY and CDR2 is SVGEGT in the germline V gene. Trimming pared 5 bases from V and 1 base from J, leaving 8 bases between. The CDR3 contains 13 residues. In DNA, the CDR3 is TGTGCCAGCAGTACCGACAGGAACACTGAAGCTTTCTTT. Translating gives CASSTDRNTEAFF.

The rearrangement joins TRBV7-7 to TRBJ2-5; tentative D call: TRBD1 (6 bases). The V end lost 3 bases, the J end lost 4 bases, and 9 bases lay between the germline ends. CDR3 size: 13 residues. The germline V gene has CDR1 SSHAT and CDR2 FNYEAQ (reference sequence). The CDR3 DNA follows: TGTGCCAGCAGCTTGAGGGGGAGAGAGACCCAGTACTTC. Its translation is CASSLRGRETQYF.

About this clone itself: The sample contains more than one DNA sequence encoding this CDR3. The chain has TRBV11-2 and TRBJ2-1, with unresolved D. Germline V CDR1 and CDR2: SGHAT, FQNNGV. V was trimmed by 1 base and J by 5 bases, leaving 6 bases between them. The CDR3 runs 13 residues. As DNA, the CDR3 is TGTGCCAGCAGCTTAGGTCTAAACAATGAGCAGTTCTTC. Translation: CASSLGLNNEQFF.

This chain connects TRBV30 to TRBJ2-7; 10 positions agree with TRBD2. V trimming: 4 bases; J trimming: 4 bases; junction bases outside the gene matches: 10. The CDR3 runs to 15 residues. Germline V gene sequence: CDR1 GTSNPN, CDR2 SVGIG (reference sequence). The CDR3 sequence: CAWTKREGRVYEQYF. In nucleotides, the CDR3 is TGTGCCTGGACAAAGCGGGAGGGCCGGGTTTACGAGCAGTACTTC.

CDR3 residues: CASTTTGKGYTF. As DNA, the CDR3 is TGTGCCAGTACCACGACAGGGAAGGGCTACACCTTC. This rearrangement joins TRBV19 to TRBJ1-2; 7 nucleotides line up with TRBD1. The CDR3 has 12 amino acids. CDR1 and CDR2 from the germline V gene are LNHDA and SQIVND (reference sequence). V was clipped by 7 bases and J by 8 bases; unmatched bases: 7.